These 20 T cell receptor beta chains were all obtained from the same sample, sequenced in a study of blood T cell repertoires in COVID-19. Profiling relied on immunoSEQ multiplex PCR, and the TCRdb table lists in-frame clones only, not all of them. The data hold a few hundred thousand clones, with about 85% observed a single time. Sequencing was carried out using PBMCs or T cells enriched from blood (not recorded which). The receptors stem from a woman aged 50 to 65 who had been exposed to COVID-19.

This chain uses TRBV7-2 with TRBJ2-2; D is unclear. The germline V gene has CDR1 SGHTA and CDR2 FQGNSA. The CDR3 length is 12 residues. V gave up 5 bases and J gave up 5 bases, with 6 bases separating them. As DNA, the CDR3 is TGTGCCAGCAGCAGACTGACCGGGGAGCTGTTTTTT. It yields the protein CASSRLTGELFF.

V and J are TRBV9 and TRBJ2-2; no firm D call. Trimming cost V 1 base and J 5 bases, with 6 bases left between them. Germline lookup yields CDR1 SGDLS and CDR2 YYNGEE. The CDR3 consists of 13 residues. The CDR3 loop reads CASSVTVTGELFF. CDR3 sequence (DNA): TGTGCCAGCAGCGTAACTGTTACCGGGGAGCTGTTTTTT.

The chain combines TRBV18 with TRBJ1-1; D unclear. Germline V gene lookup returns CDR1 KGHSH and CDR2 LQKENI. Trimming shortened V by 5 bases and J by 0 bases, and 13 bases separated the two germline ends. CDR3 size: 15 residues. In DNA, the CDR3 is TGTGCCAGCTCAGCTGGACGGGGAATGAACACTGAAGCTTTCTTT. It is translated as CASSAGRGMNTEAFF. Combining the CDR3 with reference TRBV18 and TRBJ1-1 gives the whole variable domain NAGVMQNPRHLVRRRGQEARLRCSPMKGHSHVYWYRQLPEEGLKFMVYLQKENIIDESGMPKERFSAEFPKEGPSILRIQQVVRGDSAAYFCASSAGRGMNTEAFFGQGTRLTVV.

This clone was counted a single time. This chain joins TRBV10-3 and TRBJ2-7; 10 positions agree with TRBD1. V lost 8 bases and J lost 3; bases outside the gene matches: 4. CDR1 and CDR2 (germline): ENHRY, SYGVKD. This CDR3 is built from 13 residues. CDR3 coding DNA: TGTGCCATCGGGGGGACAGGGGTCTACGAGCAGTACTTC. Protein sequence: CAIGGTGVYEQYF.

The chain carries TRBV3-1 (or the pseudogene TRBV3-2) and TRBJ2-5; tentatively, D is TRBD1 (5 bases). Germline CDR1 reads LGHDT; CDR2 reads YNNKEL (reference sequence). Deletions cut 4 bases from V and 4 bases from J, with 13 bases between. The CDR3 has 14 amino acids. CDR3 bases: TGTGCCAGCAGCCCCTTGGGCAGGGTAGAGACCCAGTACTTC. Amino acid sequence: CASSPLGRVETQYF.

The chain is built from TRBV12-3 or TRBV12-4 and TRBJ1-1; D gene uncertain. Trimming stripped 5 bases from V and 3 bases from J, with 4 bases between. This CDR3 comprises 11 residues. The CDR3 DNA sequence: TGTGCCAGCAGTCCCGACACTGAAGCTTTCTTT. It codes for CASSPDTEAFF.

The chain employs TRBV6-5 and TRBJ2-3; TRBD1 matches at 10 bases. Per the germline V gene, CDR1 is MNHEY and CDR2 is SVGAGI. The CDR3 has 14 residues. V shed 8 bases, J shed 4 bases, and the junction held 6 bases outside the gene matches. DNA of the CDR3: TGTGCCAGCGGGGACAGGGGTCCCGCAGATACGCAGTATTTT. It codes for CASGDRGPADTQYF.

The gene calls are TRBV4-3 and TRBJ1-3, with D possibly TRBD1 on 5 matching bases. The CDR3 spans 16 residues. Germline CDR1 and CDR2: LGHNA and YSLEER. The V end was cut by 0 bases, the J end by 2 bases, with 11 bases between. CDR3 amino acids: CASSQDDGGPGNTIYF. DNA of the CDR3: TGCGCCAGCAGCCAAGATGACGGGGGACCTGGAAACACCATATATTTT.

The genes are TRBV29-1 and TRBJ2-5, with a possible D match to TRBD1 (6 bases). This CDR3 region has 12 residues. The V and J ends lost 8 bases and 5 bases respectively, with 15 bases between them. Germline assignment: CDR1 SQVTM and CDR2 ANQGSEA. The CDR3 bases are TGCAGCACTCAGGGGACGGTGGAGACCCAGTACTTC. Its protein is CSTQGTVETQYF.

J is TRBJ2-2 and V is TRBV29-1; D possibly corresponds to TRBD1 (5 bases). The V gene lost 7 bases and the J gene lost 7 bases, with 10 bases spanning the gap. The CDR3 runs to 11 residues. Germline-derived CDR1 and CDR2 are SQVTM and ANQGSEA. CDR3 sequence (DNA): TGCAGCGCCGGACACCTCGGGGAGCTGTTTTTT. It specifies CSAGHLGELFF.

The chain carries TRBV10-1 and TRBJ1-1; D unclear. Germline V lookup: CDR1 WNHNN, CDR2 SYGVQD (reference sequence). V lost 3 bases, J lost 4 bases, and 9 bases lay in between. This CDR3 comprises 13 residues. DNA for the CDR3: TGCGCCAGCAGTGAAGCGAGTACCACTGAAGCTTTCTTT. Translating gives CASSEASTTEAFF.

This chain uses TRBV5-8 with TRBJ1-1; TRBD1 agrees at 9 bases. This CDR3 spans 16 amino acids. Germline assignment: CDR1 SGHTS and CDR2 YDEGEE. The J segment lost 5 bases and the V segment lost 0 bases, leaving 8 bases of the junction unmatched. The CDR3 here is CASSLEGDRVETEAFF. CDR3 bases: TGTGCCAGCAGCTTGGAGGGGGACAGGGTAGAAACTGAAGCTTTCTTT.

This sequence joins TRBV21-1 and TRBJ2-7; the D call of TRBD2 is as the table states it, not checked on the DNA. TRBV21-1 is a known pseudogene. The CDR3 has 13 residues. The CDR3 DNA reads as TGTGCCAGCGGAAAGGAGGGAAAGAGCGAGCAGTACTTC. It is translated as CASGKEGKSEQYF.

The genes are TRBV7-9 and TRBJ1-2; D call uncertain. The V gene's germline CDR1 is SEHNR and CDR2 FQNEAQ (reference sequence). The V end lost 1 base, the J end lost 0 bases, and 6 bases lay between the germline ends. The CDR3 length is 14 residues. The CDR3 DNA sequence: TGTGCCAGCAGCTTAGGGACTGCTAACTATGGCTACACCTTC. Translated: CASSLGTANYGYTF.

The rearrangement joins TRBV4-1 to TRBJ1-1, with TRBD1 identical over 7 bases. The CDR3 runs to 16 residues. After removal of 1 base from V and 1 base from J, the junction contained 6 bases not matched to a gene. Germline V CDR1 and CDR2: MGHRA, YSYEKL. The CDR3 is CASSQGPGGRNTEAFF. The CDR3, as DNA: TGCGCCAGCAGCCAAGGGCCAGGGGGAAGGAACACTGAAGCTTTCTTT.

This clone showed up just a few times. This rearrangement joins TRBV5-5 to TRBJ1-5, with D possibly being TRBD1 (5 bases). V was pared by 1 base and J by 4 bases, with 9 bases between. The germline V gene has CDR1 SGHKS and CDR2 YYEKEE (reference sequence). The CDR3 runs to 14 residues. CDR3 DNA: TGTGCCAGCAGCTTGCGCAGGGCGAATCAGCCCCAGCATTTT. This translates into CASSLRRANQPQHF.

The chain couples TRBV7-6 to TRBJ1-1, with TRBD1 matching over 7 bases. The V and J ends lost 5 bases and 0 bases, in that order; junction bases with no gene match: 12. CDR1 and CDR2 from the germline V gene are SGHVS and FNYEAQ. There are 17 residues in the CDR3. The chain's CDR3 is CASSEYHRGPMNTEAFF. CDR3 nucleotide sequence: TGTGCCAGCAGCGAATACCACAGGGGCCCCATGAACACTGAAGCTTTCTTT.

The V gene is TRBV15, the J gene TRBJ2-3; 8 bases match TRBD1. Trimming removed 4 bases from V and 3 bases from J; junction bases left unmatched: 9. From germline, CDR1 is LNHNV and CDR2 YYDKDF (reference sequence). The CDR3 runs to 16 residues. The chain's CDR3 is CATSTAIDRGTDTQYF. CDR3 DNA sequence: TGTGCCACCAGCACAGCAATCGACAGGGGTACAGATACGCAGTATTTT.

The V gene is TRBV10-2, the J gene TRBJ2-7; 9 positions agree with TRBD1. CDR3 size: 13 residues. The ends lost 6 bases at V and 5 bases at J; junction bases unmatched: 5. The germline V gene encodes CDR1 WSHSY and CDR2 SAAADI. As DNA, the CDR3 is TGCGCCAGCAGGACAGGGGGAAGGGACGAGCAGTACTTC. It yields the protein CASRTGGRDEQYF.

The V gene is TRBV19, the J gene TRBJ1-5; 7 nucleotides align to TRBD1. The CDR3 spans 16 residues. Trimming at V came to 3 bases and at J to 3 bases, leaving 8 bases not matched to a gene. From germline, CDR1 is LNHDA and CDR2 SQIVND (reference sequence). The CDR3 sequence is CASSIRQGAPNQPQHF. The CDR3 DNA follows: TGTGCCAGTAGTATCAGACAGGGCGCCCCCAATCAGCCCCAGCATTTT.